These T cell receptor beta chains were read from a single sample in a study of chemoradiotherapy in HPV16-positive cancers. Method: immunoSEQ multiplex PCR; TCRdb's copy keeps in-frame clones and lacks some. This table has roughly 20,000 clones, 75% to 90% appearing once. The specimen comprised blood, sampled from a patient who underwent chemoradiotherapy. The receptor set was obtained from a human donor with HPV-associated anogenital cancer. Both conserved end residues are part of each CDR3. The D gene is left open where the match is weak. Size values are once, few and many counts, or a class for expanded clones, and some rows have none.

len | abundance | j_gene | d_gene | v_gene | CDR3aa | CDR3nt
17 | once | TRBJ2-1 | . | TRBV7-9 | CASSLDASPSSYNEQFF | TGTGCCAGCAGCTTAGATGCTAGCCCAAGCTCCTACAATGAGCAGTTCTTC
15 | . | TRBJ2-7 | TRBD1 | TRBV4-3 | CASSQAQGASYEQYF | TGCGCCAGCAGCCAAGCACAGGGGGCTTCCTACGAGCAGTACTTC
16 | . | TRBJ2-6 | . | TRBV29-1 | CSVAAAVTSGANVLTF | TGCAGCGTTGCGGCGGCAGTTACTTCTGGGGCCAACGTCCTGACTTTC
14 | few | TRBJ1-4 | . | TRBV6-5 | CASSYGTLNEKLFF | TGTGCCAGCAGTTACGGGACCCTGAATGAAAAACTGTTTTTT
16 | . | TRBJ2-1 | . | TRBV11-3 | CASSLRFGSSYNEQFF | TGTGCCAGCAGCTTACGGTTCGGGAGCTCCTACAATGAGCAGTTCTTC
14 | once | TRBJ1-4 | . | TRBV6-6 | CASSHRDRNEKLFF | TGTGCCAGCAGTCACCGGGACCGTAATGAAAAACTGTTTTTT
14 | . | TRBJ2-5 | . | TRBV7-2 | CASSSGQGGETQYF | TGTGCCAGCAGCTCCGGACAGGGAGGGGAGACCCAGTACTTC
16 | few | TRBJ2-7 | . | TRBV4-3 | CASSQEWSVLVYEQYF | TGCGCCAGCAGCCAAGAGTGGTCAGTGCTGGTCTACGAGCAGTACTTC
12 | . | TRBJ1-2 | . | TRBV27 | CASSLTGEGYTF | TGTGCCAGCAGTTTAACGGGGGAAGGCTACACCTTC
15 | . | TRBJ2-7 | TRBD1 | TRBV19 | CASRDLTGSLYEQYF | TGTGCCAGTAGGGACCTGACAGGGTCCCTCTACGAGCAGTACTTC